This TCR beta chain was profiled in a study of T cells in pancreatic ductal adenocarcinoma. Study-wide results and caveats: No significant tumor-blood clonality difference; means were about 0.12 and 0.07. Comparisons of tumor and blood clonality may show falsely lower tumor diversity. Results skew toward the minority of patients with early-stage disease. Blood had more productive templates and around 8.6-fold more unique clonotypes than tumor.

Repertoires were generated with immunoSEQ multiplex PCR, while TCRdb's copy carries only in-frame clones and drops some. The sample has roughly 100,000 clones, about 95% seen once; the top ten hold under 3.5%. The CDR3 sequence is 13 residues long. The V gene lost 8 bases and the J gene lost 2 bases, with 11 bases spanning the gap. From germline, CDR1 is SEHNR and CDR2 FQNEAQ (reference sequence). Surgery without prior neoadjuvant therapy was the treatment of the selected pancreatic ductal adenocarcinoma patients. A word on this clone: Its cognate antigen is unknown.

Sequencing used PBMCs. The chain recombines TRBV7-9 with TRBJ2-3; a possible D gene is TRBD2 (5 bases). The origin of this receptor is a human donor with pancreatic ductal adenocarcinoma. CDR3 residues: CASGRVITDTQYF. The CDR3, as DNA: TGTGCCAGCGGGCGGGTTATCACAGATACGCAGTATTTT.